One sample yielded the 30 T cell receptor beta chains listed below, sequenced in a study of read filtering for tumor transcriptome and immune sequencing. Molecular barcoded adaptors covering alpha/delta and beta/gamma chains were used on 400 ng RNA. In TCRdb, the reads were re-called with MiXCR into one record per CDR3 protein. In the table there are around 140,000 distinct CDR3 sequences, roughly an eighth of which are singletons. The sample consisted of a population of CD138-negative cells sorted from bone marrow. All receptors come from a donor at least 40 years old with multiple myeloma.

With regard to this clonotype: This may stem from a read error, because a much larger clone lies one nucleotide away. V is TRBV12-3 or TRBV12-4 and J is TRBJ2-2; TRBD1 matches at 12 bases. This CDR3 is 19 amino acids long. The CDR3 region is CASRVQPGQGALNTGVLFF. The CDR3 bases are TGTGCCAGCAGGGTCCAACCGGGACAGGGGGCGCTGAACACCGGGGTGCTGTTTTTT.

This clonotype came up many times. The chain recombines TRBV4-1 with TRBJ1-1; D may be TRBD1 (6 bases). The CDR3 is 16 residues long. The germline gives CDR1 MGHRA, CDR2 YSYEKL. Deletions cut 6 bases from V and 0 bases from J, with 17 bases between. DNA for the CDR3: TGCGCCAGCAGAGAGGGCCCCAGGGGACTGAACACTGAAGCTTTCTTT. Its translation is CASREGPRGLNTEAFF.

This clonotype was counted at least ten times. The V gene is TRBV7-9, the J gene TRBJ2-7; 11 bases agree with TRBD2. Per germline, CDR1 SEHNR and CDR2 FQNEAQ (reference sequence). The CDR3 covers 16 residues. Trimming removed 5 bases from V and 2 bases from J; junction bases left unmatched: 8. The CDR3 DNA sequence: TGTGCCAGCAGCCCACCTGGACTAGCGGGCCCCTACGAGCAGTACTTC. It is translated as CASSPPGLAGPYEQYF.

This clonotype was detected many times. This chain links TRBV11-3 with TRBJ2-7; D remains ambiguous. This CDR3 has 13 residues. Germline CDR1 SGHNT, CDR2 YENEEA. Deletions cut 5 bases from V and 6 bases from J, with 14 bases between. Here the CDR3 reads CASSKRPASEQYF. The CDR3 nucleotides read TGTGCCAGCAGCAAGAGACCCGCCTCCGAGCAGTACTTC.

This clonotype was seen a handful of times. V is TRBV10-3 and J is TRBJ2-3; tentative D call: TRBD1 (6 bases). The CDR3 runs 12 residues. Germline V gives CDR1 ENHRY, CDR2 SYGVKD. V lost 8 bases to trimming and J lost 2 bases, with 8 bases between them. CDR3 sequence reads: CAIGTYTDTQYF. The CDR3 DNA reads TGTGCCATCGGGACATACACAGATACGCAGTATTTT.

This clonotype was counted many times. This rearrangement joins TRBV7-9 to TRBJ2-1, with D maybe TRBD1 (5 bases). The V and J ends lost 4 bases and 0 bases respectively, with 13 bases between them. The CDR3 has 16 residues. In germline, CDR1 is SEHNR, CDR2 FQNEAQ (reference sequence). The CDR3 DNA is TGTGCCAGCAGCTGGTACAGGTGGAACTCCTACAATGAGCAGTTCTTC. As protein: CASSWYRWNSYNEQFF.

Many counts were recorded for this clonotype. The chain couples TRBV24-1 to TRBJ2-1; TRBD1 matches 7 bases. J was trimmed by 4 bases and V by 6 bases; bases with no gene match: 17. This CDR3 region has 18 residues. CDR1 is KGHDR and CDR2 is SFDVKD in the germline V gene. The CDR3 is CATSPTGTLKDPYNEQFF. CDR3 DNA sequence: TGTGCCACCAGTCCGACAGGGACCCTGAAAGACCCGTACAATGAGCAGTTCTTC.

This clonotype was found many times. The rearrangement uses TRBV2 and TRBJ2-1, with no clear D. Germline CDR1 SNHLY, CDR2 FYNNEI. The CDR3 spans 12 residues. The V end lost 6 bases, the J end lost 9 bases, and 12 bases lay between the germline ends. The CDR3 region is CASSLLVIEQFF. The CDR3 DNA follows: TGTGCCAGCAGCCTCCTGGTCATTGAGCAGTTCTTC.

In this sample, this clonotype turned up many times. Here the CDR3 reads CSAPLGNEQFF. The CDR3 region has the DNA TGCAGTGCCCCCCTCGGCAATGAGCAGTTCTTC. V usage is TRBV20-1 and J usage is TRBJ2-1, with no clear D. V lost 6 bases and J 6 bases, leaving 9 bases between the germline ends. CDR3 size: 11 residues. CDR1 and CDR2 (germline): DFQATT, SNEGSKA (reference sequence).

This clonotype was counted many times. This rearrangement joins TRBV7-2 to TRBJ1-1, with D unresolved. The germline V gene encodes CDR1 SGHTA and CDR2 FQGNSA. V lost 5 bases and J lost 4, with 11 bases in between. The CDR3 consists of 13 residues. The CDR3 DNA sequence: TGTGCCAGCAGCACAAGACGGGGCACTGAAGCTTTCTTT. Its translation: CASSTRRGTEAFF.

The chain employs TRBV12-3 or TRBV12-4 and TRBJ2-5; 11 nucleotides line up with TRBD2. The CDR3 is 18 amino acids. V was clipped by 5 bases and J by 9 bases; unmatched bases: 20. CDR3 loop: CASSPRARTSGPVGSQYF. CDR3 sequence (DNA): TGTGCCAGCAGTCCCCGAGCGAGGACTAGCGGGCCTGTAGGGTCCCAGTACTTC.

Comments on this clonotype: Just one base apart from a much larger clone, this may be a read error. V and J are TRBV9 and TRBJ2-7, with 7 bases lining up with TRBD2. The CDR3 is 15 amino acids. J lost 8 bases, V lost 5 bases, and 16 bases had no gene match. CDR1 and CDR2 (germline): SGDLS, YYNGEE. The CDR3 loop is CASSERWRELDKQYF. Written as DNA, the CDR3 is TGTGCCAGCAGTGAAAGGTGGCGGGAGTTAGACAAGCAGTACTTC.

In this sample, this clonotype turned up many times. The genes are TRBV29-1 and TRBJ1-1, with D possibly TRBD1 on 5 matching bases. Trimming took off 5 bases at V and 0 bases at J, with 10 bases between the two ends. This CDR3 region has 13 residues. The germline V gene has CDR1 SQVTM and CDR2 ANQGSEA. As DNA, the CDR3 is TGCAGCGTTTCCACAGGTTTGAACACTGAAGCTTTCTTT. Amino acid sequence: CSVSTGLNTEAFF. Complete variable domain (other parts from reference TRBV29-1 and TRBJ1-1): SAVISQKPSRDICQRGTSLTIQCQVDSQVTMMFWYRQQPGQSLTLIATANQGSEATYESGFVIDKFPISRPNLTFSTLTVSNMSPEDSSIYLCSVSTGLNTEAFFGQGTRLTVV.

This clonotype occurred many times. CDR3 in amino acids: CSATWGHVLSNEQFF. The DNA of the CDR3 is TGCAGTGCTACTTGGGGACACGTCCTTTCCAATGAGCAGTTCTTC. The chain couples TRBV20-1 to TRBJ2-1; perhaps TRBD1 as D (6 bases). The CDR3 contains 15 residues. Deletions cut 4 bases from V and 6 bases from J, with 19 bases between. Germline V gene lookup returns CDR1 DFQATT and CDR2 SNEGSKA (reference sequence).

This clonotype came up a few times. A much larger clone lies a single base off, so this may be a read error. The chain couples TRBV12-3 or TRBV12-4 to TRBJ1-1; TRBD1 might be the D (5 bases). The CDR3 is made up of 13 amino acids. CDR3 loop: CASSMGGSTEASF. CDR3 nucleotide sequence: TGTGCCAGCAGTATGGGGGGATCCACTGAAGCTTCCTTT.

With regard to this clonotype: This is likely an artifact of a read error, given a far larger clone one base away. The chain links TRBV6-6 to TRBJ2-1; D is possibly TRBD1 (5 bases). The CDR3 has 13 amino acids. CDR1 is MNHNY and CDR2 is SVGAGI in the germline V gene (reference sequence). The CDR3 loop is CASGYLQGGEQFF. The CDR3 coding sequence is TGTGCCAGCGGTTACTTGCAGGGCGGCGAGCAGTTCTTC.

With respect to this clonotype: A far larger clone is a single base away, which makes a read error likely. The CDR3 does not end in the conserved phenylalanine or tryptophan, so this is likely a read error. The rearrangement uses TRBV12-3 or TRBV12-4 and TRBJ2-3, with TRBD2 as a possible D gene (6 bases). V lost 3 bases to trimming and J lost 5 bases, with 6 bases between them. The CDR3 has 12 amino acids. For the CDR3, the DNA is TGTGCCAGCAGTTTGGGAGGAGATACGCAGTATTCT. Protein: CASSLGGDTQYS.

The sample holds many counts of this clonotype. The chain has TRBV12-3 or TRBV12-4 and TRBJ2-3; 7 bases match TRBD1. The CDR3 spans 14 residues. V was pared by 5 bases and J by 3 bases, with 5 bases of the junction left unmatched. The chain's CDR3 is CASSPVTGTDTQYF. Here the CDR3 DNA reads TGTGCCAGCAGTCCGGTGACAGGGACAGATACGCAGTATTTT.

This clonotype has ten or more counts. V and J are TRBV7-3 and TRBJ1-2; TRBD1 might be the D (6 bases). Germline CDR1 is SGHTA and CDR2 is FQGTGA. There are 13 residues in the CDR3. V lost 2 bases and J lost 8, with 12 bases in between. The CDR3 nucleotides read TGTGCCAGCAGCTTATCAGGGGCGCGCGGCTACACCTTC. Translated, it gives CASSLSGARGYTF.

This clonotype was found a few times. This chain joins TRBV10-3 and TRBJ1-1, with D uncertain. The CDR3 is 16 amino acids. V lost 2 bases and J lost 4, with 17 bases in between. Germline V gene lookup returns CDR1 ENHRY and CDR2 SYGVKD. The CDR3 DNA reads TGTGCCATCAGTGAGGGGTGGAAGGAAATGAGCACTGAAGCTTTCTTT. Its translation: CAISEGWKEMSTEAFF.

This clonotype was seen many times. The chain couples TRBV7-8 to TRBJ1-1, with D maybe TRBD1 (5 bases). The V gene lost 1 base and the J gene lost 6 bases, with 15 bases spanning the gap. Germline V gives CDR1 SGHVS, CDR2 FQNEAQ. The CDR3 totals 15 residues. This chain's CDR3 is CASSLGGGRIAEAFF. The CDR3 region has the DNA TGTGCCAGCAGCTTAGGTGGGGGACGTATTGCTGAAGCTTTCTTT.

This clonotype was recorded at least ten times. The CDR3 reads CASSPPNANTGELFF. The CDR3 bases are TGTGCCAGCTCACCACCGAATGCTAACACCGGGGAGCTGTTTTTT. The gene calls are TRBV18 and TRBJ2-2; D gene unclear. Germline values: CDR1 KGHSH, CDR2 LQKENI. Between the trimmed V and J ends, which lost 0 bases and 2 bases, there was a span of 7 bases. The CDR3 sequence is 15 residues long.

This clonotype has just a few counts. J is TRBJ1-3 and V is TRBV29-1; the match to TRBD1 covers 7 bases. V gave up 3 bases and J gave up 5 bases; unmatched junction bases: 4. Germline CDR1 is SQVTM and CDR2 is ANQGSEA. The CDR3 contains 13 residues. The CDR3 region is CSVEDRSRNTIYF. The CDR3, as DNA: TGCAGCGTTGAGGACAGGTCCAGAAACACCATATATTTT.

Many counts were recorded for this clonotype. V usage is TRBV7-9 and J usage is TRBJ1-2, with a weak D call TRBD1 (6 bases). The germline gives CDR1 SEHNR, CDR2 FQNEAQ (reference sequence). This CDR3 comprises 15 residues. V lost 0 bases and J 1 base, leaving 9 bases between the germline ends. The chain's CDR3 is CASSLAWDINYGYTF. The DNA for the CDR3 is TGTGCCAGCAGCTTAGCGTGGGACATTAACTATGGCTACACCTTC.

This clonotype was detected ten times or more. V is TRBV5-1 and J is TRBJ2-7; D unclear. The CDR3 totals 15 residues. From germline, CDR1 is SGHRS and CDR2 YFSETQ. The V end was cut by 1 base, the J end by 2 bases, with 13 bases between. The CDR3 coding sequence is TGCGCCAGCAGCTTGATGGTGGGTGGAACCTACGAGCAGTACTTC. As protein: CASSLMVGGTYEQYF. The whole variable domain, filled in from reference TRBV5-1 and TRBJ2-7, reads KAGVTQTPRYLIKTRGQQVTLSCSPISGHRSVSWYQQTPGQGLQFLFEYFSETQRNKGNFPGRFSGRQFSNSRSEMNVSTLELGDSALYLCASSLMVGGTYEQYFGPGTRLTVT.

A note on this clonotype: Germline and junction disagree at one end, which may indicate a read error. J is TRBJ2-1 and V is TRBV7-9; D is ambiguous. The CDR3 is made up of 17 amino acids. Germline CDR1 reads SEHNR; CDR2 reads FQNEAQ (reference sequence). CDR3: CASSVLVTGVGYNKQFF. The CDR3 bases are TGTGCCAGCAGCGTCCTTGTGACCGGAGTAGGCTACAATAAGCAGTTCTTC.

The rearrangement links TRBV6-1 to TRBJ2-7, with 7 bases matching TRBD2. The CDR3 covers 14 residues. V lost 3 bases, J lost 2 bases, and 4 bases stayed unmatched. Germline values: CDR1 MNHNS, CDR2 SASEGT. The CDR3 here is CASSERGSPYEQYF. The DNA for the CDR3 is TGTGCCAGCAGTGAGCGGGGGAGCCCCTACGAGCAGTACTTC.

This clonotype was seen only a few times. The V and J genes are TRBV12-5 and TRBJ1-5; 8 nucleotides align to TRBD1. The ends lost 2 bases at V and 9 bases at J; junction bases unmatched: 9. Germline V gives CDR1 LGHNT, CDR2 FRNRAP. This CDR3 region has 15 residues. In nucleotides, the CDR3 is TGTGCTAGTGGTTTGCTTCAGGGGGCCGGATCGCCCCAGCATTTT. Translation: CASGLLQGAGSPQHF.

This clonotype has at least ten counts. It is likely a read error, because the conserved phenylalanine at the end of the CDR3 is missing. J is TRBJ2-1 and V is TRBV7-2; tentatively, D is TRBD1 (5 bases). Germline V lookup: CDR1 SGHTA, CDR2 FQGNSA. The CDR3 sequence is 15 residues long. Between the trimmed V and J ends, which lost 2 bases and 3 bases, there was a span of 11 bases. For the CDR3, the DNA is TGTGCCAGCAGCTTATTGGCAGGGTTCTACAATGAGCAGTTCTCC. Its protein product is CASSLLAGFYNEQFS.

This rearrangement joins TRBV24-1 to TRBJ1-3; D ambiguous. Trimming left V 4 bases short and J 0 bases short, with 9 bases between. In germline, CDR1 is KGHDR, CDR2 SFDVKD. The CDR3 spans 15 residues. CDR3 in DNA: TGTGCCACCAGTGACCCCAACAGCTCTGGAAACACCATATATTTT. It specifies CATSDPNSSGNTIYF.